The clone carrying this TCR beta chain showed up many times. The antigen remains unidentified. The data were obtained in a study of blood T cells in healthy people across ages. Findings and caveats of the study: Diversity was estimated from one million T cells, and these estimates were considered underestimates.

Together with a sample-barcoded 5' primer, a J-beta primer mix was included in a second PCR lasting roughly 7 to 11 cycles. TCRdb analysed the 5' RACE reads with MiXCR anew, one entry per CDR3 protein. The sample has some 1.5 million distinct CDR3 sequences, 28% seen once. Germline loops: CDR1 SGHTA, CDR2 FQGNSA. V shed 5 bases and J shed 4 bases, with 11 bases lying between them. This CDR3 has 13 amino acids. V gene TRBV7-2 combines with J gene TRBJ1-1; D is ambiguous. The clonotype was recovered from a woman aged 25 to 39 in good health. The sample comprised blood. CDR3 DNA sequence: TGTGCCAGCAGCCGTGGTGGAGTCACTGAAGCTTTCTTT. Residues: CASSRGGVTEAFF.